The clone carrying this T cell receptor (beta chain) was observed a handful of times. Its antigen remains unidentified. The V end lost 5 bases, the J end lost 10 bases, and 12 bases lay between the germline ends. CDR3 length: 12 residues. Germline CDR1 reads LGHNT; CDR2 reads FRNRAP. Sequencing was performed with immunoSEQ multiplex PCR; in TCRdb, only in-frame clones are kept and a portion is missing. The sample carries fewer than 45,000 clones, approximately 81% recorded once. All patients were mismatch repair deficient, assessed by either PCR or immunohistochemistry. This sample is drawn from a study of PD-1 blockade in mismatch repair-deficient tumors. At the level of the study: Patients had about a dozen mismatch repair-deficient cancer types, all previously treated and progressing.

Broader study findings: Tumor-resident clones, often absent from pretreatment blood, expanded after pembrolizumab and then contracted.

The source is an adult with mismatch repair-deficient cancer. Sequenced material: peripheral blood, taken roughly 76 weeks after starting pembrolizumab. The chain carries TRBV12-5 and TRBJ2-1; D not resolved. This CDR3 reads CASGPPGREQFF. The CDR3 DNA follows: TGTGCTAGTGGTCCCCCTGGGCGCGAGCAGTTCTTC.